This T cell receptor (beta chain) was profiled in a study of blood T cell repertoires in COVID-19. Across the study: Spain, Italy and the United States supplied samples that represented acute and convalescent COVID-19. T cells, B-cell-depleted T cells, or PBMCs provided the cDNA or gDNA that served as material.

TCRdb keeps only in-frame clones here, not all; method: immunoSEQ multiplex PCR. The table lists about 98,000 clones, roughly 82% of them singletons. For this clone: One end of the junction does not line up with germline, which may come from a read error.

From germline, CDR1 is SSHAT and CDR2 FNYEAQ (reference sequence). The CDR3 has 13 residues. The sample comprised peripheral blood. This sequence originates from a man between 65 and 80 years old with active or convalescent COVID-19. The V and J genes are TRBV7-7 and TRBJ2-3; possibly TRBD1 for D (5 bases). CDR3 amino acids: CASSLGREDTQYF. The CDR3 DNA is TGTGCTAGCAGCTTAGGCAGGGAAGATACGCAGTATTTT. Using reference TRBV7-7 and TRBJ2-3 for the parts outside the CDR3, the full variable domain is GAGVSQSPRYKVTKRGQDVTLRCDPISSHATLYWYQQALGQGPEFLTYFNYEAQPDKSGLPSDRFSAERPEGSISTLTIQRTEQRDSAMYRCASSLGREDTQYFGPGTRLTVL.